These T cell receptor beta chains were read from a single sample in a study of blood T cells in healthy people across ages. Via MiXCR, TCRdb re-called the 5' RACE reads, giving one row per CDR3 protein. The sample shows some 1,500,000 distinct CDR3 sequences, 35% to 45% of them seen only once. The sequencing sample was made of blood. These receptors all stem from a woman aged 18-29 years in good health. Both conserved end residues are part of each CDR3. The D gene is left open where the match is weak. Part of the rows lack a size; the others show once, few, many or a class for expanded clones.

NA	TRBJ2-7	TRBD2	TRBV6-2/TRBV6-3	TGTGCCAGCAGTTACGGACTAGCGGGGCTCGAGCAGTACTTC	CASSYGLAGLEQYF
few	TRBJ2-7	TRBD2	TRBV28	TGTGCCAGCACCGTAGCGGGATTGGCCTACGAGCAGTACTTC	CASTVAGLAYEQYF
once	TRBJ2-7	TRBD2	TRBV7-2	TGTGCCAGCAGCTCCCGGACTGAGCGGGGCTACGAGCAGTACTTC	CASSSRTERGYEQYF
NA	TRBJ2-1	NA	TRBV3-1	TGTGCCAGCAGCCAAGATGCAACCTACAATGAGCAGTTCTTC	CASSQDATYNEQFF
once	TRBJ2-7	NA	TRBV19	TGTGCCACTCAGGGCGGGACTCCCTACGAGCAGTACTTC	CATQGGTPYEQYF
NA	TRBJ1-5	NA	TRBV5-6	TGTGCCAGCAGCTTGGACGGGGACGGAAATCAGCCCCAGCATTTT	CASSLDGDGNQPQHF
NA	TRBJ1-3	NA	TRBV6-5	TGTGCCAGCAGTGGTTCCTCTGGAAACACCATATATTTT	CASSGSSGNTIYF
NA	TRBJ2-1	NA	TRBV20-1	TGCAGTGCCCTGGGACTCACGAATGAGCAGTTCTTC	CSALGLTNEQFF
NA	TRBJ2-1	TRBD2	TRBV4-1	TGCGCCAGCAGCCAAGTAGTTGGGGCTAGCGGGAGACATGAGCAGTTCTTC	CASSQVVGASGRHEQFF
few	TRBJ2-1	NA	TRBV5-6	TGTGCCAGCAGCATCGGTGGGGGATCCCCCTACAATGAGCAGTTCTTC	CASSIGGGSPYNEQFF
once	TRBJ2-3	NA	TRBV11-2	TGTGCCAGCAGGAAACTAGGAGGGGAGGCCACAGATACGCAGTATTTT	CASRKLGGEATDTQYF
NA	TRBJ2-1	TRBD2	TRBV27	TGTGCCAGCAGTTGGACTAGCATGGCTTCCTACAATGAGCAGTTCTTC	CASSWTSMASYNEQFF
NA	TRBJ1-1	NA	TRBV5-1	TGCGCCAGCAGCTTGGCGGGGGGGCACACTGAAGCTTTCTTT	CASSLAGGHTEAFF
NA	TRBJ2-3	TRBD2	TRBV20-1	TGCAGTGCTAGGAGACTAGCTGGGAGCACAGATACGCAGTATTTT	CSARRLAGSTDTQYF
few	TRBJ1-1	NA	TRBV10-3	TGTGCCATCAGTGAGTGGCGCACTGAAGCTTTCTTT	CAISEWRTEAFF
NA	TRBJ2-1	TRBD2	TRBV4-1	TGCGCCAGCAGCCAAGGGCTAGCGGGATTATCCTACAATGAGCAGTTCTTC	CASSQGLAGLSYNEQFF
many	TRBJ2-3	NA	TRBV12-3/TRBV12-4	TGTGCCAGCAGTTTGACGGCGGATACGCAGTATTTT	CASSLTADTQYF
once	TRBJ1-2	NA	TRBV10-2	TGCGCCAGCAGTGAGCCCCGGGGAGTGTACAGCTACACCTTC	CASSEPRGVYSYTF
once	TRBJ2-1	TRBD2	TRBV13	TGTGCCAGCAGCTTATCGGTAGGGGACTACGAGCAGTTCTTC	CASSLSVGDYEQFF
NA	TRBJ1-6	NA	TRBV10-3	TGTGCCATCAGTGTTGGCGGTCCCGGGGATTCACCCCTCCACTTT	CAISVGGPGDSPLHF
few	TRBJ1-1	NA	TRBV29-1	TGCAGCGTTGAATATACACTTCTTATTGGAGCTTTCTTT	CSVEYTLLIGAFF
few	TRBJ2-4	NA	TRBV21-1	TGTGCCAGCAGCACGCTTCAGCGGGTAGCCAAAAACATTCAGTACTTC	CASSTLQRVAKNIQYF
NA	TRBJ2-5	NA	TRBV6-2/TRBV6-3	TGTGCCAGCAGTAGCGACCGGGGCTACGACGAAGAGACCCAGTACTTC	CASSSDRGYDEETQYF
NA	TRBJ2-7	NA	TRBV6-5	TGTGCCAGCAGTTCCGTTCCCACCCGTCAGGGCCACGAGCAGTACTTC	CASSSVPTRQGHEQYF
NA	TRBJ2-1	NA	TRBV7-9	TGTGCCAGCAGCTTTTTCGGGCTAGACAATGAGCAGTTCTTC	CASSFFGLDNEQFF
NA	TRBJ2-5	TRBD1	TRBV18	TGTGCCAGCTCACCAGGGACAGGGGGCCGAGAGACCCAGTACTTC	CASSPGTGGRETQYF
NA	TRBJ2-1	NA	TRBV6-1	TGTGCCATGTGGCGGGAAGCCTCCTACAATGAGCAGTTCTTC	CAMWREASYNEQFF
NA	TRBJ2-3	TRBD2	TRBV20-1	TGCAGTGCTAGACGGGCTAGCGGTTTAACAGATACGCAGTATTTT	CSARRASGLTDTQYF
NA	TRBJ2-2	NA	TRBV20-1	TGCAGTGCTAGTGGTGGGGGCACCGGGGAGCTGTTTTTT	CSASGGGTGELFF
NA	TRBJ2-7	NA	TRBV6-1	TGTGCCAGCAAGCGATCGGGAAGAAACTACGAGCAGTACTTC	CASKRSGRNYEQYF
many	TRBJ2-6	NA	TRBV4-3	TGCGCCAGCAGCCAAGCTTCGTCTGGGGCCAACGTCCTGACTTTC	CASSQASSGANVLTF
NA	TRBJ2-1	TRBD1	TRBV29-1	TGCAGCGGTCACAGGGGAATGGGTGAGCAGTTCTTC	CSGHRGMGEQFF
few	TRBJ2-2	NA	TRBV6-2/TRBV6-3	TGTGCCAGCAGCCTTCTAGAGACCGGGGAGCTGTTTTTT	CASSLLETGELFF
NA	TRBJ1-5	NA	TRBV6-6	TGTGCCAGCAGTATAAGAAGTACTCAGCCCCAGCATTTT	CASSIRSTQPQHF
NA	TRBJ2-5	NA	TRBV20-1	TGCAGTGCTAGATGGTGGGGAAAAGAGACCCAGTACTTC	CSARWWGKETQYF
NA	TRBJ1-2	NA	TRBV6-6	TGTGCCAGCAGCCCCGGACACCCTGGGGTAAACTATGGCTACACCTTC	CASSPGHPGVNYGYTF
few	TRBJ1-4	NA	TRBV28	TGTGCCAGCAGTTTAGGGGGGAGGGGAGAAAAACTGTTTTTT	CASSLGGRGEKLFF
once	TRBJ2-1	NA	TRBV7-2	TGTGCCAGCAGGAGTGTGCTTGGTTGGTACAATGAGCAGTTCTTC	CASRSVLGWYNEQFF
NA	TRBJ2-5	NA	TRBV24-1	TGTGCCACCAGTGATCCTGGGGGACAAGGAGAAACCCAGTACTTC	CATSDPGGQGETQYF
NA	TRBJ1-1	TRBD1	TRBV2	TGTGCCAGCAGTGGGGACAGTTTTTCCCCGAACACTGAAGCTTTCTTT	CASSGDSFSPNTEAFF